Listed below are T cell receptor beta chains from one sample, sequenced in a study of blood T cell repertoires in COVID-19. The table came from immunoSEQ multiplex PCR; TCRdb's copy has only in-frame clones and leaves some out. Of about 150,000 clones detected, about 85% appear once; the ten largest clones hold 6.5% to 7.5%. The sequenced sample consisted of peripheral blood. Source of these receptors: a man older than 75 with COVID-19, enrolled during active disease. The CDR3 runs from the conserved cysteine through the conserved F or W. Each record gives: V gene, clone size, D gene, J gene, CDR3 protein, CDR3 DNA. D genes are given only for firm matches. Clone size is given for some rows only: seen once, a few or many times, or a class if the clone is expanded.

TRBV25-1	few	NA	TRBJ1-1	CASSRASSLNTEAFF	TGTGCCAGCAGTCGAGCCTCAAGCCTGAACACTGAAGCTTTCTTT
TRBV6-1	NA	TRBD1	TRBJ1-5	CASSERGQRNQPQHF	TGTGCCAGCAGTGAAAGGGGACAGAGGAACCAGCCCCAGCATTTT
TRBV11-2	NA	NA	TRBJ1-1	CASSLEGGLAGRVNTEAFF	TGTGCCAGCAGCTTAGAGGGTGGGTTGGCAGGGAGGGTGAACACTGAAGCTTTCTTT
TRBV5-1	few	NA	TRBJ2-7	CASSLAGTSYEQYF	TGCGCCAGCAGCTTGGCCGGGACTTCCTACGAGCAGTACTTC
TRBV2	NA	NA	TRBJ1-2	CASSEALGAYGYTF	TGTGCCAGCAGTGAAGCGCTTGGGGCCTATGGCTACACCTTC
TRBV4-1	NA	NA	TRBJ1-3	CASSQEDRNTIYF	TGCGCCAGCAGCCAAGAAGACAGAAACACCATATATTTT
TRBV18	NA	NA	TRBJ1-1	CASSPDLNTEAFF	TGTGCCAGCTCACCAGACTTGAACACTGAAGCTTTCTTT
TRBV7-9	once	NA	TRBJ2-2	CASSSRQYGELFF	TGTGCCAGCAGCTCCAGACAGTATGGGGAGCTGTTTTTT
TRBV7-8	NA	NA	TRBJ1-1	CASSLAVSTEAFF	TGTGCCAGCAGCTTAGCCGTGTCCACTGAAGCTTTCTTT
TRBV3-1/TRBV3-2	NA	NA	TRBJ1-1	CASSQVTGNTEAFF	TGTGCCAGCAGCCAAGTAACCGGGAACACTGAAGCTTTCTTT
TRBV15	NA	NA	TRBJ1-3	CATSRDRGTGNTIYF	TGTGCCACCAGCAGAGATAGGGGAACTGGAAACACCATATATTTT
TRBV12-3/TRBV12-4	NA	NA	TRBJ2-7	CASSRSYSYEQYF	TGTGCCAGCAGTCGGTCTTACTCCTACGAGCAGTACTTC
TRBV5-1	many	TRBD1	TRBJ1-1	CASSGWTGGYSEAFF	TGCGCCAGCAGCGGTTGGACAGGGGGTTATTCTGAAGCTTTCTTT
TRBV7-3	NA	NA	TRBJ1-2	CASSLGGRDYGYTF	TGTGCCAGCAGCTTGGGGGGTCGCGACTATGGCTACACCTTC
TRBV5-4	NA	NA	TRBJ2-1	CASSLRLSSYNEQFF	TGTGCCAGCAGCTTGAGACTGAGCTCCTACAATGAGCAGTTCTTC
TRBV28	NA	TRBD1	TRBJ2-1	CASRARGTGANEQFF	TGTGCCAGCAGGGCGCGAGGGACAGGTGCCAATGAGCAGTTCTTC
TRBV6-5	NA	TRBD1	TRBJ1-2	CASSKGQGVGYGYTF	TGTGCCAGCAGTAAGGGACAGGGAGTGGGCTATGGCTACACCTTC
TRBV6-5	NA	TRBD1	TRBJ1-6	CASSYSDRVYSPLHF	TGTGCCAGCAGTTACTCGGACAGGGTCTATTCACCCCTCCACTTT
TRBV5-1	NA	NA	TRBJ2-3	CASSLEWPGTDTQYF	TGCGCCAGCAGCTTGGAATGGCCAGGGACAGATACGCAGTATTTT
TRBV14	NA	NA	TRBJ1-1	CASSQAVNTEAFF	TGTGCCAGCAGCCAGGCAGTTAACACTGAAGCTTTCTTT
TRBV5-4	NA	NA	TRBJ2-5	CASSFRQVQETQYF	TGTGCCAGCAGCTTCCGACAGGTACAAGAGACCCAGTACTTC
TRBV5-8	NA	TRBD1	TRBJ2-3	CASSPGTGHTQYF	TGTGCCAGCAGCCCCGGGACAGGGCATACGCAGTATTTT
TRBV9	NA	NA	TRBJ1-4	CASSSGQRKAEKLFF	TGTGCCAGCAGCTCAGGACAGCGCAAGGCTGAAAAACTGTTTTTT
TRBV12-2	NA	NA	TRBJ1-5	CASPPRQPQHF	TGTGCAAGCCCCCCCCGGCAGCCCCAGCATTTT
TRBV19	NA	NA	TRBJ1-4	CASSPNLRGSDEKLFF	TGTGCCAGTAGTCCAAATCTCAGGGGAAGTGATGAAAAACTGTTTTTT
TRBV6-1	NA	TRBD1	TRBJ2-2	CASSEARRGRTGELFF	TGTGCCAGCAGTGAAGCGCGAAGGGGGCGCACCGGGGAGCTGTTTTTT
TRBV3-1/TRBV3-2	NA	NA	TRBJ2-2	CASSQGDGSTGELFF	TGTGCCAGCAGCCAAGGGGACGGGAGCACCGGGGAGCTGTTTTTT
TRBV29-1	few	NA	TRBJ1-1	CSVGSPEAFF	TGCAGCGTAGGGAGCCCCGAAGCTTTCTTT
TRBV6-5	NA	TRBD1	TRBJ2-7	CASTTGGGYEQYF	TGTGCCAGCACGACAGGGGGCGGCTACGAGCAGTACTTC
TRBV28	NA	NA	TRBJ1-3	CASSSWASGNTIYF	TGTGCCAGCAGTTCTTGGGCCTCTGGAAACACCATATATTTT
TRBV5-1	NA	TRBD1	TRBJ1-4	CASSFAGGAGATNEKLFF	TGCGCCAGCAGCTTCGCAGGGGGCGCTGGGGCAACTAATGAAAAACTGTTTTTT
TRBV5-4	NA	TRBD2	TRBJ2-2	CASSYRGGNTGELFF	TGTGCCAGCAGCTACCGCGGGGGGAACACCGGGGAGCTGTTTTTT
TRBV2	NA	NA	TRBJ1-1	CASAEPYTEAFF	TGTGCCAGCGCTGAGCCTTACACTGAAGCTTTCTTT